One sample yielded the 7 T cell receptor beta chains listed below, sequenced in a study of cytomegalovirus exposure and HLA in healthy donors. It was with 60 Vbeta and 13 Jbeta primers that the PCR ran. Here immunoSEQ multiplex PCR was the method, and the copy in TCRdb shows in-frame clones only, minus some. The data show about 150,000 clones, over 65% seen once. The source material was PBMCs. The receptors were gathered from a woman in her forties in good health and CMV-seronegative.

The genes are TRBV4-1 and TRBJ1-1; TRBD1 matches 7 bases. V shed 4 bases and J 2 bases; nucleotides not matched to a gene: 7. The germline V gene has CDR1 MGHRA and CDR2 YSYEKL. This CDR3 is built from 15 residues. CDR3 amino acids: CASSRPRDRNTEAFF. The CDR3 bases are TGCGCCAGCAGCCGACCAAGGGACAGAAACACTGAAGCTTTCTTT.

This chain uses TRBV6-5 with TRBJ2-5; 10 bases map to TRBD2. CDR1 MNHEY and CDR2 SVGAGI come from the germline V gene. The CDR3 contains 14 residues. Trimming took 8 bases from V and 4 from J; bases not matched to a gene: 7. The CDR3 DNA is TGTGCCAGCCGGAGCGGGGGGGCCGCAGAGACCCAGTACTTC. This sequence encodes CASRSGGAAETQYF.

The chain employs TRBV15 and TRBJ1-3, with 8 bases matching TRBD1. After removal of 1 base from V and 0 bases from J, the junction contained 2 bases not matched to a gene. The CDR3 runs 16 residues. Germline CDR1 and CDR2: LNHNV and YYDKDF (reference sequence). The CDR3 coding sequence is TGTGCCACCAGCAGAGGGACAGGGTACTCTGGAAACACCATATATTTT. Translation gives CATSRGTGYSGNTIYF. The full variable domain, rest sourced from reference TRBV15 and TRBJ1-3, is DAMVIQNPRYQVTQFGKPVTLSCSQTLNHNVMYWYQQKSSQAPKLLFHYYDKDFNNEADTPDNFQSRRPNTSFCFLDIRSPGLGDTAMYLCATSRGTGYSGNTIYFGEGSWLTVV.

The J gene is TRBJ1-1, the V gene TRBV5-4; no clear D. The CDR3 length is 16 residues. V lost 0 bases to trimming and J lost 2 bases, with 14 bases between them. Germline-derived CDR1 and CDR2 are SGHNT and YYREEE (reference sequence). This chain's CDR3 is CASSLDSAVQNTEAFF. The CDR3 DNA reads as TGTGCCAGCAGCTTGGATAGCGCAGTACAAAACACTGAAGCTTTCTTT.

The table lists this clone with a count of one. The V and J genes are TRBV30 and TRBJ2-2; perhaps TRBD2 as D (6 bases). Trimming removed 1 base at V and 0 bases at J, with 9 bases between. The CDR3 has 15 residues. Germline V CDR1 and CDR2: GTSNPN, SVGIG (reference sequence). CDR3 in DNA: TGTGCCTGGAGTGAGGGAGGAGCGAACACCGGGGAGCTGTTTTTT. Residues: CAWSEGGANTGELFF. Supplemented by reference TRBV30 and TRBJ2-2, the full variable domain reads SQTIHQWPATLVQPVGSPLSLECTVEGTSNPNLYWYRQAAGRGLQLLFYSVGIGQISSEVPQNLSASRPQDRQFILSSKKLLLSDSGFYLCAWSEGGANTGELFFGEGSRLTVL.

J is TRBJ2-1 and V is TRBV28; TRBD2 matches 11 bases. The CDR3 consists of 20 residues. With 2 bases clipped from V and 6 bases from J, the junction kept 18 bases outside the gene matches. Germline loops: CDR1 MDHEN, CDR2 SYDVKM. CDR3 loop: CASSLNSGGSSGRNSNEQFF. The CDR3 bases are TGTGCCAGCAGTTTAAATAGTGGGGGTTCTAGCGGGAGGAATAGCAATGAGCAGTTCTTC.

Concerning this clone: The sample holds other DNA sequences that translate to the same CDR3. The chain combines TRBV5-6 with TRBJ1-2; D is unresolved. From germline, CDR1 is SGHDT and CDR2 YYEEEE. Deletions cut 1 base from V and 4 bases from J, with 8 bases between. The CDR3 is 13 amino acids. CDR3 sequence: CASSLLEGYGYTF. CDR3 bases: TGTGCCAGCAGCTTGCTGGAGGGCTATGGCTACACCTTC.